The 26 T cell receptor beta chains presented below share a single source sample, sequenced in a study of shared clonotypes between healthy human individuals. Some clones are missing from TCRdb's copy, which holds only in-frame ones; the method was immunoSEQ multiplex PCR. The sample includes 2 million to 2.5 million clones, approximately 95% of them seen just once. Sequencing was performed on naive CD4+ T cells from PBMCs. The subset denotes: CD45RA+ positively selected. Every receptor here comes from a man aged 18 to 30 in good health. Some clones in this sample may be carry-over from other donors' samples.

The CDR3 protein is CASSEGEGRTGGAETQYF. The DNA of the CDR3 is TGTGCCAGCAGTGAAGGTGAAGGCCGAACGGGAGGGGCAGAGACCCAGTACTTC. V usage is TRBV2 and J usage is TRBJ2-5; 8 bases match TRBD2. Germline loops: CDR1 SNHLY, CDR2 FYNNEI. The J segment lost 4 bases and the V segment lost 1 base, leaving 14 bases of the junction unmatched. The CDR3 consists of 18 residues.

The chain carries TRBV6-6 and TRBJ1-4; possibly TRBD1 for D (6 bases). The CDR3 runs to 16 residues. The V and J ends lost 1 base and 8 bases respectively, with 17 bases between them. CDR1 and CDR2 (germline): MNHNY, SVGAGI (reference sequence). CDR3 loop: CASSYLYPGGHEKLFF. The DNA for the CDR3 is TGTGCCAGCAGTTACTTGTACCCGGGGGGACACGAAAAACTGTTTTTT.

The chain links TRBV5-4 to TRBJ1-2; 9 bases map to TRBD1. CDR1 and CDR2 (germline): SGHNT, YYREEE (reference sequence). The junction had 8 bases not matched to a gene; V was cut back by 6 bases and J by 5 bases. The length of the CDR3 is 14 residues. CDR3 sequence: CASIRSGQGYGYTF. The CDR3 DNA reads TGTGCCAGCATCCGGTCGGGACAGGGTTATGGCTACACCTTC.

V and J are TRBV7-8 and TRBJ1-5; D gene uncertain. From germline, CDR1 is SGHVS and CDR2 FQNEAQ. The CDR3 covers 14 residues. V dropped 3 bases and J dropped 0 bases, with 6 bases sitting between them. The CDR3 DNA reads as TGTGCCAGCAGCTTGTTTATTAGCAATCAGCCCCAGCATTTT. This codes for CASSLFISNQPQHF.

The CDR3 region has the DNA TGTGCCAGCAGTCCCACAGGGTGGGGCTACACCTTC. It codes for CASSPTGWGYTF. The chain employs TRBV28 and TRBJ1-2; D perhaps matches TRBD1 (6 bases). The CDR3 has 12 amino acids. Trimming stripped 5 bases from V and 8 bases from J, with 12 bases between. Germline V gene sequence: CDR1 MDHEN, CDR2 SYDVKM.

The genes are TRBV14 and TRBJ1-1; D not certain. Trimming shortened V by 4 bases and J by 1 base, and 10 bases separated the two germline ends. Germline values: CDR1 SGHDN, CDR2 FVKESK. This CDR3 region has 14 residues. CDR3 region: CASSPTEPNTEAFF. The CDR3, as DNA: TGTGCCAGCAGCCCCACAGAGCCGAACACTGAAGCTTTCTTT.

The chain links TRBV5-1 to TRBJ1-1, with D possibly being TRBD1 (5 bases). Germline V lookup: CDR1 SGHRS, CDR2 YFSETQ. The CDR3 contains 13 residues. The V and J ends lost 4 bases and 6 bases respectively, with 13 bases between them. This chain's CDR3 is CASSPRVTAEAFF. CDR3 DNA: TGCGCCAGCAGCCCCAGGGTGACCGCTGAAGCTTTCTTT.

This chain connects TRBV14 to TRBJ2-1, with a possible D match to TRBD1 (6 bases). V was trimmed by 3 bases and J by 2 bases, leaving 11 bases between them. CDR1 is SGHDN and CDR2 is FVKESK in the germline V gene. The CDR3 extends over 15 amino acids. CDR3: CASSQQQGPYNEQFF. The CDR3 DNA reads as TGTGCCAGCAGCCAGCAACAGGGACCCTACAATGAGCAGTTCTTC.

The chain links TRBV11-2 to TRBJ2-7; D tentatively reads TRBD1 or TRBD2 (6 bases each). Germline lookup yields CDR1 SGHAT and CDR2 FQNNGV. CDR3 length: 14 amino acids. Trimming took off 7 bases at V and 2 bases at J, with 15 bases between the two ends. The CDR3 sequence is CASNPDGGPYEQYF. The CDR3 DNA reads as TGTGCCAGCAACCCGGACGGGGGCCCCTACGAGCAGTACTTC.

The rearrangement joins TRBV19 to TRBJ1-1; D unclear. This CDR3 is 14 amino acids long. V lost 3 bases and J lost 0, with 8 bases in between. CDR1 is LNHDA, CDR2 SQIVND, per germline (reference sequence). CDR3 DNA sequence: TGTGCCAGTAGTATTAAACAACTGAACACTGAAGCTTTCTTT. This encodes CASSIKQLNTEAFF. Variable domain in full (rest from reference TRBV19 and TRBJ1-1): DGGITQSPKYLFRKEGQNVTLSCEQNLNHDAMYWYRQDPGQGLRLIYYSQIVNDFQKGDIAEGYSVSREKKESFPLTVTSAQKNPTAFYLCASSIKQLNTEAFFGQGTRLTVV.

The gene calls are TRBV19 and TRBJ1-5, with D maybe TRBD1 (6 bases). V lost 6 bases and J 1 base, leaving 13 bases between the germline ends. Per the germline V gene, CDR1 is LNHDA and CDR2 is SQIVND (reference sequence). The CDR3 totals 15 residues. CDR3 bases: TGTGCCAGTAGCCGTACAGGGATCAGCAATCAGCCCCAGCATTTT. It codes for CASSRTGISNQPQHF.

The chain carries TRBV28 and TRBJ1-5; D gene ambiguous. From germline, CDR1 is MDHEN and CDR2 SYDVKM. The V end lost 3 bases, the J end lost 0 bases, and 6 bases lay between the germline ends. The CDR3 has 14 amino acids. CDR3 in DNA: TGTGCCAGCAGTTTGGTTAGTAGCAATCAGCCCCAGCATTTT. It translates to CASSLVSSNQPQHF.

Concerning this clone itself: Relative to the germline gene, one junction end is altered; a read error may explain this. The chain has TRBV7-9 and TRBJ2-2, with 8 bases lining up with TRBD2. The germline CDR1 and CDR2 sequences are SEHNR and FQNEAQ (reference sequence). The CDR3 extends over 15 amino acids. The CDR3 nucleotides read TGTGCCAGCAGCATAGCGGGACCCGCCACCGGGGAGCTGTTTTTT. This translates into CASSIAGPATGELFF. The full variable domain, completed using reference TRBV7-9 and TRBJ2-2, is DTGVSQNPRHKITKRGQNVTFRCDPISEHNRLYWYRQTLGQGPEFLTYFQNEAQLEKSRLLSDRFSAERPKGSFSTLEIQRTEQGDSAMYLCASSIAGPATGELFFGEGSRLTVL.

This clone was picked up one time. This same CDR3 is encoded by further DNA sequences in the sample. The V call is TRBV5-1, the J call TRBJ1-1; no clear D. The CDR3 has 13 amino acids. CDR1 is SGHRS and CDR2 is YFSETQ in the germline V gene. V was clipped by 0 bases and J by 4 bases, with 7 bases between them. The CDR3 DNA sequence: TGCGCCAGCAGCTTGGGAGATGGCACTGAAGCTTTCTTT. It codes for CASSLGDGTEAFF.

For the CDR3, the DNA is TGTGCCAGCAGTCCGCCGGCGCAACTCGGTGAAAAACTGTTTTTT. This sequence encodes CASSPPAQLGEKLFF. This rearrangement joins TRBV28 to TRBJ1-4; no reliable D call. The CDR3 has 15 amino acids. The germline V gene has CDR1 MDHEN and CDR2 SYDVKM. The V end lost 5 bases, the J end lost 7 bases, and 17 bases lay between the germline ends.

This clone was recorded a few times. The rearrangement joins TRBV15 to TRBJ1-1, with D hard to call. Trimming cost V 0 bases and J 8 bases, with 4 bases left between them. The V gene's germline CDR1 is LNHNV and CDR2 YYDKDF (reference sequence). The CDR3 has 11 residues. CDR3 amino acids: CATSRDREAFF. The DNA of the CDR3 is TGTGCCACCAGCAGAGATAGGGAAGCTTTCTTT.

This clone has only one observation. This sequence joins TRBV2 and TRBJ2-1, with D perhaps TRBD2 (5 bases). The V end lost 6 bases, the J end lost 0 bases, and 21 bases lay between the germline ends. The CDR3 loop spans 18 amino acids. The V gene's germline CDR1 is SNHLY and CDR2 FYNNEI. CDR3 sequence: CASSRTQAVPSSYNEQFF. The CDR3 region has the DNA TGTGCCAGCAGCAGAACGCAAGCGGTCCCTAGCTCCTACAATGAGCAGTTCTTC.

There are a few counts of this clone. This chain connects TRBV10-3 to TRBJ1-5, with D uncertain. This CDR3 has 13 residues. The V and J ends lost 5 bases and 6 bases respectively, with 11 bases between them. Germline values: CDR1 ENHRY, CDR2 SYGVKD. This CDR3 is CAISLTDGQPQHF. The CDR3 bases are TGTGCCATCAGTCTAACGGATGGTCAGCCCCAGCATTTT.

V usage is TRBV19 and J usage is TRBJ2-1; D uncertain. This CDR3 is built from 16 residues. V was clipped by 7 bases and J by 0 bases, with 16 bases between them. The germline gives CDR1 LNHDA, CDR2 SQIVND (reference sequence). The CDR3 is CASNQPHAASYNEQFF. CDR3 DNA sequence: TGTGCCAGTAATCAACCTCACGCGGCCTCCTACAATGAGCAGTTCTTC.

A single count supports this clone. V is TRBV6-5 and J is TRBJ2-7; D perhaps matches TRBD2 (5 bases). Germline V gives CDR1 MNHEY, CDR2 SVGAGI. The CDR3 length is 15 residues. Trimming took 6 bases from V and 3 from J, leaving 18 bases between them. The CDR3 DNA reads TGTGCCAGCAGATTCACTAGGCTAACAGTCTACGAGCAGTACTTC. Translating it yields CASRFTRLTVYEQYF.

The chain employs TRBV28 and TRBJ1-5; 7 nucleotides align to TRBD1. The CDR3 extends over 14 amino acids. The germline CDR1 and CDR2 sequences are MDHEN and SYDVKM. V dropped 5 bases and J dropped 6; count of bases not matched to a gene: 7. The CDR3 protein is CASSLYRGGQPQHF. CDR3 nucleotides: TGTGCCAGCAGTCTCTACAGGGGTGGTCAGCCCCAGCATTTT.

V gene TRBV30 combines with J gene TRBJ1-4, with 10 bases aligning to TRBD1. With 3 bases clipped from V and 7 bases from J, the junction kept 5 bases outside the gene matches. This CDR3 comprises 14 residues. The germline CDR1 and CDR2 sequences are GTSNPN and SVGIG (reference sequence). As DNA, the CDR3 is TGTGCCTGGAGCAGGACAGGGGGATTTGAAAAACTGTTTTTT. It codes for CAWSRTGGFEKLFF. The variable domain in full, completed from reference TRBV30 and TRBJ1-4, reads SQTIHQWPATLVQPVGSPLSLECTVEGTSNPNLYWYRQAAGRGLQLLFYSVGIGQISSEVPQNLSASRPQDRQFILSSKKLLLSDSGFYLCAWSRTGGFEKLFFGSGTQLSVL.

Of note for this clone: The identical CDR3 is also encoded by other nucleotide sequences in the sample. V and J are TRBV7-6 and TRBJ2-7; D not resolved. V lost 5 bases to trimming and J lost 2 bases, with 10 bases between them. Germline V lookup: CDR1 SGHVS, CDR2 FNYEAQ. The CDR3 contains 13 residues. The CDR3 loop is CASSRDTTYEQYF. The CDR3 DNA reads TGTGCCAGCAGCCGAGACACCACCTACGAGCAGTACTTC.

The rearrangement links TRBV19 to TRBJ1-4, with D uncertain. The CDR3 is 14 residues long. Germline-derived CDR1 and CDR2 are LNHDA and SQIVND (reference sequence). V lost 3 bases and J lost 8, with 13 bases in between. CDR3 region: CASSIQDGREKLFF. CDR3 in DNA: TGTGCCAGTAGTATCCAGGACGGGAGGGAAAAACTGTTTTTT.

V gene TRBV6-6 combines with J gene TRBJ2-2, with D possibly being TRBD1 (6 bases). With 8 bases removed from V and 0 bases from J, the gap between germline ends came to 10 bases. CDR3 length: 14 amino acids. Per germline, CDR1 MNHNY and CDR2 SVGAGI (reference sequence). The CDR3, as DNA: TGTGCCAGCGGACGGGACACGAACACCGGGGAGCTGTTTTTT. Protein sequence: CASGRDTNTGELFF.

This clone was observed once. This chain links TRBV5-4 with TRBJ2-5; TRBD1 agrees at 8 bases. CDR3 size: 17 residues. Germline V gene data show CDR1 as SGHNT and CDR2 as YYREEE (reference sequence). Trimming took 7 bases from V and 5 from J; bases not matched to a gene: 19. The CDR3 reads CASYTRPRTGQGETQYF. CDR3 DNA: TGTGCCAGCTATACCCGCCCAAGGACAGGGCAGGGGGAGACCCAGTACTTC.